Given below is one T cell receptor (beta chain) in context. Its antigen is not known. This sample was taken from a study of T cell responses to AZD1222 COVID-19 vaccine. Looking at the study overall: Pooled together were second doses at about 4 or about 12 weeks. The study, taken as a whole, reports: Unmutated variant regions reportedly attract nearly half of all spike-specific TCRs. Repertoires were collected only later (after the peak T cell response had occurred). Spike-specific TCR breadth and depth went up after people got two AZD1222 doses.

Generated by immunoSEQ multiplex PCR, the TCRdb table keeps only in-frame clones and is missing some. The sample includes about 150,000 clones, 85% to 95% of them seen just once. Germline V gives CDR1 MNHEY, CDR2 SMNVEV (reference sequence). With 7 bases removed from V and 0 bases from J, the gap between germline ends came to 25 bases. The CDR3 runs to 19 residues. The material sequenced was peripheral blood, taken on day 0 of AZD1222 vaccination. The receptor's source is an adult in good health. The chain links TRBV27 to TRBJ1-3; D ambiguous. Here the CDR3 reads CASIKRKIFYSSSGNTIYF. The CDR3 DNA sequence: TGTGCCAGCATTAAACGGAAAATCTTCTACTCCTCCTCTGGAAACACCATATATTTT.